This T cell receptor (beta chain) emerged from a study of shared clonotypes between healthy human individuals. Study overall: CD4 naive and memory got three plates each, CD8 naive two, CD8 memory one. Broader study findings: Collection of samples was limited to blood; tissue repertoires likely differ.

CDR1 LNHDA and CDR2 SQIVND come from the germline V gene (reference sequence). Trimming left V 5 bases short and J 3 bases short, with 12 bases between. CDR3 length: 14 residues. This clone was seen once. The antigen remains unidentified. A deep-level run was used for the assay. Sorted-subset replicate PCRs used around 0.2 ug DNA, some 31,000 T cell genomes. The assay was immunoSEQ multiplex PCR, and TCRdb's table has in-frame clones only and misses some. The data show about 710,000 clones, with 55% to 85% seen just once and under 2% held by the top ten. This TCR was sampled from a woman under 40 in good health. The rearrangement joins TRBV19 to TRBJ2-3; D is possibly TRBD1 (6 bases). Sequencing was done on a sample of memory CD4+ T cells sorted from blood. Subset reported: CD45RA-negative fraction. The CDR3 DNA is TGTGCCAGTAGTCGGGCAGGGGATACAGATACGCAGTATTTT. Its translation is CASSRAGDTDTQYF.